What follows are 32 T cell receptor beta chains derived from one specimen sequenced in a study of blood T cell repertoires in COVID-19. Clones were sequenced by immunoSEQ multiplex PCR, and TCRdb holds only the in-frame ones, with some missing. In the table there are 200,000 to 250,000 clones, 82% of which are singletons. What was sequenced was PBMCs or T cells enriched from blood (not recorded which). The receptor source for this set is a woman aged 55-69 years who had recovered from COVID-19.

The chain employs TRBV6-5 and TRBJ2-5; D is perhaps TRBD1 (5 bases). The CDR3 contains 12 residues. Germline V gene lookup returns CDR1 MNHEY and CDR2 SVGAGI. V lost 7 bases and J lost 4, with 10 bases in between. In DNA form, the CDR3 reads TGTGCCAGCATGGCAGGGCGAGAGACCCAGTACTTC. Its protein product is CASMAGRETQYF.

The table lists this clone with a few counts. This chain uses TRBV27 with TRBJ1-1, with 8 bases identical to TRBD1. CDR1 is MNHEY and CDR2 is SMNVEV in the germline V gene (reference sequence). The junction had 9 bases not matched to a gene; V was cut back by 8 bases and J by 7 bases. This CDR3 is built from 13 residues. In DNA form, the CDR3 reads TGTGCCAGCCTTAGACAGGGGACAAATGAAGCTTTCTTT. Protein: CASLRQGTNEAFF.

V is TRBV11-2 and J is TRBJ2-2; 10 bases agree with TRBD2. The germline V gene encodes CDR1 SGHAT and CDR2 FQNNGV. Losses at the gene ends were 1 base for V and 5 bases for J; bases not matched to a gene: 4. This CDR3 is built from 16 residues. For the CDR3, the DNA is TGTGCCAGCAGCTTAGTCTCAGCGGGAGGGACCGGGGAGCTGTTTTTT. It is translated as CASSLVSAGGTGELFF. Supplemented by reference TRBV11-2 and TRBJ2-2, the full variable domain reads EAGVAQSPRYKIIEKRQSVAFWCNPISGHATLYWYQQILGQGPKLLIQFQNNGVVDDSQLPKDRFSAERLKGVDSTLKIQPAKLEDSAVYLCASSLVSAGGTGELFFGEGSRLTVL.

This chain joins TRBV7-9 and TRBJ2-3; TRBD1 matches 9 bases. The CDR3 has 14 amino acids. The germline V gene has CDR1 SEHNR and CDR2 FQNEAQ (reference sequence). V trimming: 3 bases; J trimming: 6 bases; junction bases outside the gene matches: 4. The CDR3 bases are TGTGCCAGCAGCTTCTCGGACAGGGGCGATACGCAGTATTTT. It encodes CASSFSDRGDTQYF. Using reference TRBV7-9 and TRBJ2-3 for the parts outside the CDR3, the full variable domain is DTGVSQNPRHKITKRGQNVTFRCDPISEHNRLYWYRQTLGQGPEFLTYFQNEAQLEKSRLLSDRFSAERPKGSFSTLEIQRTEQGDSAMYLCASSFSDRGDTQYFGPGTRLTVL.

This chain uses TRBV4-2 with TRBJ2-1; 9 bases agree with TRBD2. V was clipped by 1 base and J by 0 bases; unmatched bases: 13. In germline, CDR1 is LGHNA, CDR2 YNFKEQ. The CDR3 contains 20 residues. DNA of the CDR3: TGTGCCAGCAGCCAAGTTGGCTGGGCTAGCGGGGCCTCCTCCTACAATGAGCAGTTCTTC. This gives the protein CASSQVGWASGASSYNEQFF.

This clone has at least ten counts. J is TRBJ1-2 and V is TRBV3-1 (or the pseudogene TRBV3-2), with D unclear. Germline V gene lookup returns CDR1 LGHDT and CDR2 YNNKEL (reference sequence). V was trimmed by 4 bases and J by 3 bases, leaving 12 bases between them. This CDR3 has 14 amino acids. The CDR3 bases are TGTGCCAGCAGCCGGCCCGGAGGTCACTATGGCTACACCTTC. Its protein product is CASSRPGGHYGYTF.

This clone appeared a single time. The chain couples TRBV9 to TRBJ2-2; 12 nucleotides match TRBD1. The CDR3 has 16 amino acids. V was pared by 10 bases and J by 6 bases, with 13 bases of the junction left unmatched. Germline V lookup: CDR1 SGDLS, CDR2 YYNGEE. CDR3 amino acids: CASKRGQGAQAGELFF. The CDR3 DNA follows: TGTGCCTCAAAGCGGGGACAGGGGGCGCAGGCCGGGGAGCTGTTTTTT.

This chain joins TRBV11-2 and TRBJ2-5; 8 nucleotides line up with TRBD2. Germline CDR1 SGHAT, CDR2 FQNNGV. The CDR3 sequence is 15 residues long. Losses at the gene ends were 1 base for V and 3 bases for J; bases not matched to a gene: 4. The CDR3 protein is CASSLVSGGEETQYF. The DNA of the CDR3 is TGTGCCAGCAGCTTAGTGTCGGGAGGGGAAGAGACCCAGTACTTC.

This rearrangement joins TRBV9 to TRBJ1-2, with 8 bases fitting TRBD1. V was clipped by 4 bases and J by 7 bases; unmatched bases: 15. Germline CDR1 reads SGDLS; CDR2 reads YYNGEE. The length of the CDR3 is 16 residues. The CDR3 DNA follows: TGTGCCAGCAGCCCACACGGACAGGGAGATTTGAGTGGCTACACCTTC. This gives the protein CASSPHGQGDLSGYTF.

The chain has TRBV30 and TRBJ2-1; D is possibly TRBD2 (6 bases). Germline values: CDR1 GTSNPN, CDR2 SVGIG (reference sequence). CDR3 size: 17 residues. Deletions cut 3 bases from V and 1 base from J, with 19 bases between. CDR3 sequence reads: CAWSGSRAKVSYNEQFF. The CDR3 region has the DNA TGTGCCTGGAGCGGGAGTCGAGCGAAGGTGTCCTACAATGAGCAGTTCTTC.

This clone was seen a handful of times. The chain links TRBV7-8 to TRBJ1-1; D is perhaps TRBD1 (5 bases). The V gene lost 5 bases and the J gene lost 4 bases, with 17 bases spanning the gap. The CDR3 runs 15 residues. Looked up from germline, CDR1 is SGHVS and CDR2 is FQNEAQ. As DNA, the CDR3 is TGTGCCAGCAGCCAGAGGAGGGCAGGGACCACTGAAGCTTTCTTT. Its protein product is CASSQRRAGTTEAFF. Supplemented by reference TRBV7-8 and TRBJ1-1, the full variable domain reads GAGVSQSPRYKVAKRGQDVALRCDPISGHVSLFWYQQALGQGPEFLTYFQNEAQLDKSGLPSDRFFAERPEGSVSTLKIQRTQQEDSAVYLCASSQRRAGTTEAFFGQGTRLTVV.

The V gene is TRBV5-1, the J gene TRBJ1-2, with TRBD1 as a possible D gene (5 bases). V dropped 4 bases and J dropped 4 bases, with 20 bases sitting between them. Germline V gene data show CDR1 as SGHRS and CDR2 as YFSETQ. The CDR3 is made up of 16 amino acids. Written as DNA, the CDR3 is TGCGCCAGCAGCGAACCGGGCCTAGGGGTTCTCTATGGCTACACCTTC. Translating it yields CASSEPGLGVLYGYTF.

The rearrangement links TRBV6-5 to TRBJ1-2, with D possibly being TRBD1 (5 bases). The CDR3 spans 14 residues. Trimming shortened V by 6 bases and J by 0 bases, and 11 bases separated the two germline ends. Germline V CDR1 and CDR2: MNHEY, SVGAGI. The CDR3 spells CASSPTTANYGYTF. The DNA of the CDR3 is TGTGCCAGCAGCCCGACGACAGCTAACTATGGCTACACCTTC.

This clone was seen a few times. CDR3 DNA sequence: TGTGCCATCAGAGACCCGACAGGGGAGGCGGGTGGCTACACCTTC. Protein: CAIRDPTGEAGGYTF. The rearrangement uses TRBV10-3 and TRBJ1-2, with 8 bases identical to TRBD1. Germline V CDR1 and CDR2: ENHRY, SYGVKD. The CDR3 spans 15 residues. Trimming took 6 bases from V and 7 from J; bases not matched to a gene: 13.

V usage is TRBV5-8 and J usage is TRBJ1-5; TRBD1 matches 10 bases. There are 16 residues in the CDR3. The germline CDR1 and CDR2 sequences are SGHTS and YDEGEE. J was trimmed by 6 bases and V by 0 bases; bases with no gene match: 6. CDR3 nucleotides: TGTGCCAGCAGCTTGGGGGACAGGGGTCGAGCTCAGCCCCAGCATTTT. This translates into CASSLGDRGRAQPQHF.

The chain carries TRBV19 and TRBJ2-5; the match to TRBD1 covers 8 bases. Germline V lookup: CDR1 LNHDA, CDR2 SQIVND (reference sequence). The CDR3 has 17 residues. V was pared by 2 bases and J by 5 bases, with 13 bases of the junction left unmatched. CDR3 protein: CASSINHPTGAVETQYF. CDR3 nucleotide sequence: TGTGCCAGTAGTATAAACCATCCGACAGGGGCGGTGGAGACCCAGTACTTC.

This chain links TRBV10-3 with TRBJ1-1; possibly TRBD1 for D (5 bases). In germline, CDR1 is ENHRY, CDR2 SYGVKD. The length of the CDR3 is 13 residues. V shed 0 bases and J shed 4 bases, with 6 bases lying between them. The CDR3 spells CAISESRGTEAFF. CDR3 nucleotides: TGTGCCATCAGTGAGTCAAGGGGCACTGAAGCTTTCTTT.

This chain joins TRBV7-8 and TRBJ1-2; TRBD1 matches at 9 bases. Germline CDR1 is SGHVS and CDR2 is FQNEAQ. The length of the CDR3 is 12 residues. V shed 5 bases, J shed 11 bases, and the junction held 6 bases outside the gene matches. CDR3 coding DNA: TGTGCCAGCAGCCGGGACAGGGCTATATACACCTTC. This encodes CASSRDRAIYTF.

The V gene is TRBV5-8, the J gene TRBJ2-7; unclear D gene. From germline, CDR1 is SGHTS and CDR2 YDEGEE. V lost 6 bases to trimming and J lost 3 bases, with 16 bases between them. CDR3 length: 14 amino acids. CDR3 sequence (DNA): TGTGCCAGCACCCCCCGCCGCGTAAGCTACGAGCAGTACTTC. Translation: CASTPRRVSYEQYF.

CDR3 bases: TGTGCTAGTGCCCACCCGACAGGGGTGGAGACCCAGTACTTC. Its translation is CASAHPTGVETQYF. This chain joins TRBV12-5 and TRBJ2-5; 8 positions match TRBD1. The CDR3 sequence is 14 residues long. V was pared by 7 bases and J by 5 bases, with 9 bases of the junction left unmatched. CDR1 is LGHNT and CDR2 is FRNRAP in the germline V gene.

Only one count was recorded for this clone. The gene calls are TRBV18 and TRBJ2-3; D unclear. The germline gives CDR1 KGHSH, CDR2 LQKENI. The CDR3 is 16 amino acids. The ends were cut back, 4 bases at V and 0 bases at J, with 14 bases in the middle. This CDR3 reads CASSRLVVPSTDTQYF. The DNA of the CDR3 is TGTGCCAGCTCACGCTTAGTTGTCCCTAGCACAGATACGCAGTATTTT.

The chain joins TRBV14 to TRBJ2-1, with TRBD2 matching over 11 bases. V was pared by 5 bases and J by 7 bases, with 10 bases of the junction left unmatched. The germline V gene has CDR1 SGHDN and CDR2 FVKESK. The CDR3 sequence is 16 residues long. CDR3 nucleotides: TGTGCCAGCAGCAAGCGGTGGGTAGCGGGAGGGAATGAGCAGTTCTTC. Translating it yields CASSKRWVAGGNEQFF.

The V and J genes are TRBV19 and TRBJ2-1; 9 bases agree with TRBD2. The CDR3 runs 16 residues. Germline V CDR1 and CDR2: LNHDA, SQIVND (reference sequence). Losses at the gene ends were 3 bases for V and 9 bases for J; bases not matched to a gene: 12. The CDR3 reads CASSIPDGTSRGEQFF. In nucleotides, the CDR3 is TGTGCCAGTAGTATTCCCGATGGGACTAGCCGCGGTGAGCAGTTCTTC.

The CDR3 region is CASSIKGEGEQFF. Here the CDR3 DNA reads TGTGCCAGTAGTATAAAGGGGGAGGGTGAGCAGTTCTTC. This sequence joins TRBV19 and TRBJ2-1; D is perhaps TRBD2 (7 bases). Trimming removed 2 bases at V and 9 bases at J, with 11 bases between. The CDR3 totals 13 residues. Germline CDR1 and CDR2: LNHDA and SQIVND (reference sequence).

The CDR3 DNA reads as TGTGCCAGCAGACCGGGACTAGCGGGGGGTAATGAGCAGTTCTTC. Amino acid sequence: CASRPGLAGGNEQFF. This rearrangement joins TRBV28 to TRBJ2-1; 15 bases fit TRBD2. Trimming took 6 bases from V and 7 from J; bases not matched to a gene: 4. From germline, CDR1 is MDHEN and CDR2 SYDVKM. The CDR3 contains 15 residues.

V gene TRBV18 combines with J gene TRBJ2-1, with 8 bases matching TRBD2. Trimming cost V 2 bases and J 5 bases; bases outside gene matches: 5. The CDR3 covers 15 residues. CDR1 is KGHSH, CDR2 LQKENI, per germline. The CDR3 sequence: CASSPELADNNEQFF. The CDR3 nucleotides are TGTGCCAGCTCACCAGAACTAGCGGACAACAATGAGCAGTTCTTC.

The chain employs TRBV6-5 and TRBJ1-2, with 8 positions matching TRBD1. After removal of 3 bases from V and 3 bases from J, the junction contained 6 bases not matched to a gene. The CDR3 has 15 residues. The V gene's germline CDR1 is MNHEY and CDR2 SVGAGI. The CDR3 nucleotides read TGTGCCAGCAGTTATCCCGGACAGGGCTACTATGGCTACACCTTC. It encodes CASSYPGQGYYGYTF.

CDR3 nucleotide sequence: TGTGCCAGCGGGGGCACAGGGAGCTACGAGCAGTACTTC. Its protein is CASGGTGSYEQYF. The chain is built from TRBV6-5 and TRBJ2-7, with D perhaps TRBD1 (6 bases). Germline V gene lookup returns CDR1 MNHEY and CDR2 SVGAGI. The CDR3 runs 13 residues. Trimming cost V 8 bases and J 3 bases, with 14 bases left between them.

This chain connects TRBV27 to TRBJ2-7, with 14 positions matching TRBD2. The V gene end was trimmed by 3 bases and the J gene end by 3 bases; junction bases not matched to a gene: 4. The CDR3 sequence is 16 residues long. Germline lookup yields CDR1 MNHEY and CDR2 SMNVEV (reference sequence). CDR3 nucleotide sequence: TGTGCCAGCAGTTTGGAGGGACTAGCGGGAGTCTACGAGCAGTACTTC. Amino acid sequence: CASSLEGLAGVYEQYF.

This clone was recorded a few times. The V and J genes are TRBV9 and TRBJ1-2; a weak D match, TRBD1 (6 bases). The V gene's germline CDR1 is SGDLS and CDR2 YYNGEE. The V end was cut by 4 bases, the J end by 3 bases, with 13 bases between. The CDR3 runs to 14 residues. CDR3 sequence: CASSSRGSHYGYTF. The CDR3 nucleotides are TGTGCCAGCAGCTCCAGGGGATCTCACTATGGCTACACCTTC.

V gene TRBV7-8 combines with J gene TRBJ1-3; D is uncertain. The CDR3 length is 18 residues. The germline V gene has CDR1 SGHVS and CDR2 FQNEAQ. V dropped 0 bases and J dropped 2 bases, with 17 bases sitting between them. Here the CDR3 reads CASSLALSGFGAGNTIYF. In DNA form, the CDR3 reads TGTGCCAGCAGCTTAGCGCTAAGCGGGTTTGGAGCTGGAAACACCATATATTTT.

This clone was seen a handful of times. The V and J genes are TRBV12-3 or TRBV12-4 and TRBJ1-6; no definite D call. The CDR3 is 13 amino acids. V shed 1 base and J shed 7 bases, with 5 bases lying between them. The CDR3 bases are TGTGCCAGCAGTTTAGGTCGGAATTCACCCCTCCACTTT. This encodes CASSLGRNSPLHF.